The rows below give T cell receptor beta chains drawn from one sample of a study of blood T cell repertoires in COVID-19. Assay used: immunoSEQ multiplex PCR; TCRdb lists only in-frame clones, some missing. The table shows 200,000 to 250,000 clones, with around 82% occurring only once. Sequencing used peripheral blood. All receptors come from a human donor in a cohort sampled during active COVID-19. The conserved cysteine and the conserved F or W are not part of the CDR3 here.

V gene	J gene	CDR3 protein
TRBV15	TRBJ1-1	ATSSSKIANTEAF
TRBV19	TRBJ2-7	ASSISGGREQY
TRBV3-1/TRBV3-2	TRBJ1-1	ASKRTGEYEAF
TRBV27	TRBJ1-5	ASRPSGDQPQH
TRBV5-4	TRBJ1-2	ASSLASRANYGYT
TRBV19	TRBJ2-7	ASSMGPGTSVPYEQY
TRBV14	TRBJ1-1	ASSAGRWAEAF
TRBV12-3/TRBV12-4	TRBJ2-3	ASSLTLSYTQY
TRBV5-8	TRBJ2-1	ASTVEGLAGSFEQF
TRBV3-1/TRBV3-2	TRBJ2-5	ASSPGGGVETQY
TRBV21-1	TRBJ1-1	ARGGTLNTEAF
TRBV5-4	TRBJ2-1	ASSLVGYEQF
TRBV7-9	TRBJ2-5	ASSLARTGSGTQY
TRBV4-3	TRBJ1-2	ASSTSQGADYGYT
TRBV4-2	TRBJ1-1	ASSQGQVMNTEAF
TRBV6-1	TRBJ1-2	ASSETVIVRGYT
TRBV3-1/TRBV3-2	TRBJ2-1	ASSEDTSGSNEQF